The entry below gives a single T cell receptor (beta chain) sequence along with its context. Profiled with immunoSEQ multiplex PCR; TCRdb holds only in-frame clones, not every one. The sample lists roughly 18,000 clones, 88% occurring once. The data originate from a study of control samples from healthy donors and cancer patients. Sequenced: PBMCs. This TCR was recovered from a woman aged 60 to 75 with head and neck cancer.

The CDR3 protein is CASTDGGSGANVLTF. CDR3 DNA sequence: TGTGCCAGCACCGACGGGGGGTCTGGGGCCAACGTCCTGACTTTC. The chain joins TRBV6-5 to TRBJ2-6; 7 bases fit TRBD2. The CDR3 covers 15 residues. CDR1 MNHEY and CDR2 SVGAGI come from the germline V gene. V was clipped by 7 bases and J by 1 base; unmatched bases: 4.